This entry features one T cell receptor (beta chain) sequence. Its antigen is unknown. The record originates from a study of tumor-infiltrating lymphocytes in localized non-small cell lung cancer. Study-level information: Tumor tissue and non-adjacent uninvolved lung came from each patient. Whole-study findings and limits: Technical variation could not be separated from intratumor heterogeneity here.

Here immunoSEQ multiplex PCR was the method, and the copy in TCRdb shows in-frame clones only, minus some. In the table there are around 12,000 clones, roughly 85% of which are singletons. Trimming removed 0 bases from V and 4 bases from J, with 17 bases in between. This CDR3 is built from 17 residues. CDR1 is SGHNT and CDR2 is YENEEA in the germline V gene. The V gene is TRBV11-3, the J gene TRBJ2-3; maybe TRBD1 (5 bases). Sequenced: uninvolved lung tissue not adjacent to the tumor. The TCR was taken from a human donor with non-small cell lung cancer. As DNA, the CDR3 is TGTGCCAGCAGCTTAGATGGGCAGGGCATTCGGGCAGATACGCAGTATTTT. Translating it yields CASSLDGQGIRADTQYF.